One sample yielded the 32 T cell receptor beta chains listed below, sequenced in a study of vaccination and CD4 T cells after COVID-19. Their cognate antigens are unknown. Sample treatment: roughly nine-day PBMC culture with coronavirus spike peptide pools or control peptides (ViraFEST assay). Samples of CD4+ T cells were obtained from the unexposed donor before the COVID-19 pandemic (2011-2018). With the Oncomine TCR Beta short-read assay, DNA from cultured CD4+ T cells was sequenced. MiXCR, applied by TCRdb to the PCR reads, yields one record per CDR3 protein. The sample yields 6,500 to 10,000 distinct CDR3 sequences, less than 50% seen once. The sample consisted of CD4+ T cells from blood, cultured in vitro. All receptors come from a human donor in good health.

This clonotype came up a few times. The chain has TRBV20-1 and TRBJ2-5; D not certain. Trimming took 0 bases from V and 2 from J, leaving 10 bases between them. Germline CDR1 and CDR2: DFQATT and SNEGSKA (reference sequence). The length of the CDR3 is 14 residues. The CDR3 protein is CSAREGLTQETQYF. In DNA form, the CDR3 reads TGCAGTGCTAGAGAGGGGTTGACACAAGAGACCCAGTACTTC.

A few counts support this clonotype. The chain is built from TRBV7-2 and TRBJ1-5; TRBD1 is a possible D gene (6 bases). The ends were cut back, 1 base at V and 9 bases at J, with 13 bases in the middle. The length of the CDR3 is 14 residues. Germline V gene data show CDR1 as SGHTA and CDR2 as FQGNSA. The DNA for the CDR3 is TGTGCCAGCAGCTTAGGGGACACAACTTCGCCCCAGCATTTT. Its protein is CASSLGDTTSPQHF.

This chain links TRBV25-1 with TRBJ2-1; 8 bases align to TRBD2. This CDR3 region has 16 residues. Trimming removed 3 bases from V and 0 bases from J; junction bases left unmatched: 4. Germline CDR1 and CDR2: MGHDK and SYGVNS. The CDR3 bases are TGTGCCAGCAGTGACCATAGCGGGAACTCCTACAATGAGCAGTTCTTC. Its protein is CASSDHSGNSYNEQFF.

This chain joins TRBV30 and TRBJ2-7, with TRBD1 identical over 9 bases. In germline, CDR1 is GTSNPN, CDR2 SVGIG (reference sequence). With 3 bases clipped from V and 3 bases from J, the junction kept 6 bases outside the gene matches. The CDR3 has 14 residues. CDR3 nucleotides: TGTGCCTGGAGAGAGCTGGACAGGGGCTACGAGCAGTACTTC. This encodes CAWRELDRGYEQYF.

This clonotype showed up just a few times. The rearrangement links TRBV20-1 to TRBJ1-2, with 9 bases aligning to TRBD1. The CDR3 sequence is 11 residues long. Germline V gene sequence: CDR1 DFQATT, CDR2 SNEGSKA (reference sequence). Germline trimming cut 5 bases from V and 8 bases from J; bases unmatched to any gene: 3. This CDR3 is CSAEDRGGYTF. Written as DNA, the CDR3 is TGCAGTGCTGAAGACAGGGGGGGCTACACCTTC.

This chain joins TRBV7-2 and TRBJ1-5, with 9 bases identical to TRBD1. Germline loops: CDR1 SGHTA, CDR2 FQGNSA. The V gene end was trimmed by 6 bases and the J gene end by 4 bases; junction bases not matched to a gene: 7. This CDR3 has 15 residues. CDR3 DNA sequence: TGTGCCAGCAGTCGGGACAGGGTTAATAATCAGCCCCAGCATTTT. Protein sequence: CASSRDRVNNQPQHF.

The chain has TRBV6-1 and TRBJ1-1; tentatively, D is TRBD1 (5 bases). The CDR3 has 13 amino acids. With 6 bases removed from V and 5 bases from J, the gap between germline ends came to 13 bases. Germline-derived CDR1 and CDR2 are MNHNS and SASEGT. CDR3 nucleotide sequence: TGTGCCAGCAGGCAGGGTCAGAAAACTGAAGCTTTCTTT. As protein: CASRQGQKTEAFF.

The rearrangement links TRBV7-2 to TRBJ2-3; tentative D call: TRBD2 (7 bases). V lost 4 bases to trimming and J lost 1 base, with 18 bases between them. This CDR3 spans 17 amino acids. Germline V CDR1 and CDR2: SGHTA, FQGNSA. This CDR3 is CASSSTRGAGGTDTQYF. DNA of the CDR3: TGTGCCAGCAGCTCGACACGGGGGGCTGGGGGCACAGATACGCAGTATTTT.

This clonotype was seen more than once but under ten times. The genes are TRBV19 and TRBJ1-1; possibly TRBD1 for D (5 bases). CDR1 is LNHDA, CDR2 SQIVND, per germline (reference sequence). Trimming removed 3 bases from V and 4 bases from J, with 18 bases in between. The CDR3 runs to 16 residues. The CDR3 here is CASSINPGGGITEAFF. The CDR3 nucleotides are TGTGCCAGTAGTATCAACCCCGGGGGAGGGATCACTGAAGCTTTCTTT.

The V and J genes are TRBV6-1 and TRBJ1-1; 8 bases map to TRBD1. The CDR3 length is 14 residues. Trimming at V came to 6 bases and at J to 5 bases, leaving 8 bases not matched to a gene. From germline, CDR1 is MNHNS and CDR2 SASEGT. This chain's CDR3 is CASRGFRGQTEAFF. CDR3 coding DNA: TGTGCCAGCAGGGGTTTCAGGGGGCAAACTGAAGCTTTCTTT.

The rearrangement uses TRBV15 and TRBJ2-3; maybe TRBD2 (6 bases). The CDR3 has 15 residues. Deletions cut 3 bases from V and 0 bases from J, with 10 bases between. Germline values: CDR1 LNHNV, CDR2 YYDKDF (reference sequence). CDR3: CATSRARGSTDTQYF. The CDR3 DNA follows: TGTGCCACCAGCAGGGCGCGGGGAAGCACAGATACGCAGTATTTT.

In DNA form, the CDR3 reads TGTGCCAGTAGTATAGATCGTATTCGCTATGGCTACACCTTC. As protein: CASSIDRIRYGYTF. The chain links TRBV19 to TRBJ1-2, with D unclear. CDR3 length: 14 amino acids. The V gene's germline CDR1 is LNHDA and CDR2 SQIVND (reference sequence). V was clipped by 0 bases and J by 4 bases, with 9 bases between them.

The V call is TRBV30, the J call TRBJ2-1; 12 nucleotides line up with TRBD2. J lost 4 bases, V lost 2 bases, and 0 bases had no gene match. The CDR3 totals 14 residues. Looked up from germline, CDR1 is GTSNPN and CDR2 is SVGIG (reference sequence). For the CDR3, the DNA is TGTGCCTGGAGTCTAGCGGGGGGGTACAATGAGCAGTTCTTC. This codes for CAWSLAGGYNEQFF.

This clonotype was counted between two and nine times. This chain uses TRBV6-1 with TRBJ1-1; 8 nucleotides match TRBD1. There are 17 residues in the CDR3. From germline, CDR1 is MNHNS and CDR2 SASEGT. V dropped 5 bases and J dropped 1; count of bases not matched to a gene: 12. The CDR3 bases are TGTGCCAGCAGTCGCCCTACTAAGACAGGGGAGAACACTGAAGCTTTCTTT. It specifies CASSRPTKTGENTEAFF.

The gene calls are TRBV20-1 and TRBJ1-2; the D gene is possibly TRBD1 (5 bases). CDR1 and CDR2 (germline): DFQATT, SNEGSKA (reference sequence). V lost 6 bases to trimming and J lost 8 bases, with 16 bases between them. The CDR3 loop spans 12 amino acids. The CDR3 sequence: CSAARDFAGYTF. The DNA for the CDR3 is TGCAGTGCCGCCCGGGACTTCGCAGGCTACACCTTC.

V and J are TRBV7-9 and TRBJ2-2, with a tentative D call TRBD1 (5 bases). Between the trimmed V and J ends, which lost 7 bases and 4 bases, there was a span of 19 bases. The CDR3 sequence is 16 residues long. Germline V gene sequence: CDR1 SEHNR, CDR2 FQNEAQ (reference sequence). The CDR3 protein is CASISPSGSGTGELFF. Here the CDR3 DNA reads TGTGCCAGCATCTCTCCTTCAGGGTCGGGCACCGGGGAGCTGTTTTTT. The full variable domain, with the rest looked up from reference TRBV7-9 and TRBJ2-2, is DTGVSQNPRHKITKRGQNVTFRCDPISEHNRLYWYRQTLGQGPEFLTYFQNEAQLEKSRLLSDRFSAERPKGSFSTLEIQRTEQGDSAMYLCASISPSGSGTGELFFGEGSRLTVL.

The rearrangement joins TRBV19 to TRBJ1-5, with D possibly matching TRBD1 (6 bases). V lost 5 bases and J lost 6, with 11 bases in between. Germline values: CDR1 LNHDA, CDR2 SQIVND (reference sequence). The CDR3 spans 13 residues. The CDR3 loop reads CASSSRGSQPQHF. DNA for the CDR3: TGTGCCAGTAGTTCCAGGGGTTCTCAGCCCCAGCATTTT.

The CDR3 sequence is CASRGQGITNYGYTF. CDR3 nucleotide sequence: TGTGCCAGCAGGGGACAGGGGATAACTAACTATGGCTACACCTTC. The chain joins TRBV12-3 or TRBV12-4 to TRBJ1-2; 10 bases match TRBD1. Trimming at V came to 6 bases and at J to 0 bases, leaving 4 bases not matched to a gene. The CDR3 runs 15 residues.

This CDR3 is CASCSYSGANVLTF. The CDR3 region has the DNA TGTGCCAGCTGTTCTTACTCTGGGGCCAACGTCCTGACTTTC. V gene TRBV27 combines with J gene TRBJ2-6; unclear D gene. Germline CDR1 and CDR2: MNHEY and SMNVEV (reference sequence). The CDR3 runs 14 residues. With 8 bases removed from V and 0 bases from J, the gap between germline ends came to 8 bases.

This clonotype showed up just a few times. The junction does not match germline at one end; this may be a read error. V is TRBV7-2 and J is TRBJ1-3, with 7 bases lining up with TRBD1. The germline gives CDR1 SGHTA, CDR2 FQGNSA. The CDR3 consists of 14 residues. CDR3 DNA sequence: TGTGCCAGCAGCTTAGGACAGGGTGGAGACACCATATATTTT. Its protein product is CASSLGQGGDTIYF.

The chain links TRBV20-1 to TRBJ1-2, with a tentative D call TRBD1 (6 bases). V was clipped by 6 bases and J by 7 bases, with 18 bases between them. This CDR3 has 13 residues. Germline V gives CDR1 DFQATT, CDR2 SNEGSKA (reference sequence). CDR3 protein: CSAQDRLWGGYTF. In nucleotides, the CDR3 is TGCAGTGCCCAAGACAGGCTTTGGGGTGGCTACACCTTC.

This chain links TRBV15 with TRBJ1-5; D is uncertain. Germline V gene lookup returns CDR1 LNHNV and CDR2 YYDKDF (reference sequence). CDR3 length equals 12 residues. V dropped 0 bases and J dropped 6 bases, with 3 bases sitting between them. Here the CDR3 reads CATSRDFQPQHF. The CDR3 coding sequence is TGTGCCACCAGCAGAGATTTTCAGCCCCAGCATTTT. The full variable domain, its missing parts supplied by reference TRBV15 and TRBJ1-5, is DAMVIQNPRYQVTQFGKPVTLSCSQTLNHNVMYWYQQKSSQAPKLLFHYYDKDFNNEADTPDNFQSRRPNTSFCFLDIRSPGLGDTAMYLCATSRDFQPQHFGDGTRLSIL.

This chain connects TRBV6-4 to TRBJ2-1, with a tentative D call TRBD1 (6 bases). The V gene's germline CDR1 is MRHNA and CDR2 SNTAGT. Trimming left V 4 bases short and J 0 bases short, with 10 bases between. The CDR3 contains 15 residues. The CDR3 protein is CASSVGASSYNEQFF. The CDR3 coding sequence is TGTGCCAGCAGTGTGGGGGCCAGCTCCTACAATGAGCAGTTCTTC.

Turning to this clonotype: A much larger clonotype is one base distant, so this may be a read error. The chain carries TRBV20-1 and TRBJ1-6, with TRBD1 identical over 7 bases. The length of the CDR3 is 15 residues. After removal of 2 bases from V and 10 bases from J, the junction contained 11 bases not matched to a gene. Germline V gene sequence: CDR1 DFQATT, CDR2 SNEGSKA (reference sequence). The CDR3 DNA is TGCAGTGCTAGACCCTTGACAGGGACCAAATCACCCCTCCACTTT. Residues: CSARPLTGTKSPLHF.

The CDR3 is CASSEATENQPQHF. The CDR3, as DNA: TGTGCCAGCAGTGAAGCGACGGAGAATCAGCCCCAGCATTTT. The chain joins TRBV2 to TRBJ1-5, with no clear D. There are 14 residues in the CDR3. CDR1 is SNHLY and CDR2 is FYNNEI in the germline V gene. The ends were cut back, 0 bases at V and 4 bases at J, with 7 bases in the middle.

This chain joins TRBV19 and TRBJ1-1; no reliable D call. Germline CDR1 LNHDA, CDR2 SQIVND (reference sequence). The CDR3 totals 13 residues. V was trimmed by 6 bases and J by 5 bases, leaving 13 bases between them. The CDR3 is CASRPVGGTEAFF. Here the CDR3 DNA reads TGTGCCAGTAGACCTGTAGGTGGGACTGAAGCTTTCTTT.

This clonotype was counted a few times. The V gene is TRBV20-1, the J gene TRBJ1-4; D is possibly TRBD1 (6 bases). This CDR3 spans 10 amino acids. V was cut by 5 bases and J by 15 bases, with 13 bases left in between. Germline values: CDR1 DFQATT, CDR2 SNEGSKA (reference sequence). CDR3 region: CSADKQGLFF. CDR3 DNA: TGCAGTGCTGACAAACAGGGCTTGTTTTTT.

The chain uses TRBV12-3 or TRBV12-4 and TRBJ1-2; TRBD1 matches at 8 bases. V gave up 6 bases and J gave up 2 bases; unmatched junction bases: 17. The CDR3 is 18 amino acids. CDR3 sequence: CASSLSGTGLSSNYGYTF. The CDR3 DNA sequence: TGTGCCAGCAGCCTATCAGGGACAGGTCTTTCGTCGAACTATGGCTACACCTTC.

J is TRBJ1-2 and V is TRBV5-5; D gene unclear. The length of the CDR3 is 14 residues. Germline assignment: CDR1 SGHKS and CDR2 YYEKEE (reference sequence). Trimming removed 3 bases at V and 2 bases at J, with 11 bases between. The CDR3 protein is CASSSRTANYGYTF. The DNA for the CDR3 is TGTGCCAGCAGCTCCCGGACGGCGAACTATGGCTACACCTTC.

J is TRBJ1-1 and V is TRBV21-1; the table calls TRBD1, which could not be checked here. TRBV21-1 is given as a pseudogene. The CDR3 sequence is 16 residues long. The CDR3 DNA is TGTGCCAGCAGCAACTGGGACACACCAAGGGACACTGAAGCTTTCTTT. It codes for CASSNWDTPRDTEAFF.

J is TRBJ1-1 and V is TRBV18, with D perhaps matching TRBD1 (6 bases). Deletions cut 6 bases from V and 3 bases from J, with 11 bases between. Germline V gene lookup returns CDR1 KGHSH and CDR2 LQKENI. This CDR3 contains 13 residues. CDR3 nucleotide sequence: TGTGCCAGCTCGACAGGCGGGGACACTGAAGCTTTCTTT. Its protein product is CASSTGGDTEAFF.

This clonotype was seen more than once but under ten times. The rearrangement joins TRBV7-7 to TRBJ2-1, with 10 bases aligning to TRBD2. V lost 4 bases and J lost 6; bases outside the gene matches: 6. Germline-derived CDR1 and CDR2 are SSHAT and FNYEAQ (reference sequence). The CDR3 length is 15 residues. The CDR3 here is CASSSVAGGINEQFF. The CDR3, as DNA: TGTGCCAGCAGCTCCGTAGCGGGGGGTATCAATGAGCAGTTCTTC.